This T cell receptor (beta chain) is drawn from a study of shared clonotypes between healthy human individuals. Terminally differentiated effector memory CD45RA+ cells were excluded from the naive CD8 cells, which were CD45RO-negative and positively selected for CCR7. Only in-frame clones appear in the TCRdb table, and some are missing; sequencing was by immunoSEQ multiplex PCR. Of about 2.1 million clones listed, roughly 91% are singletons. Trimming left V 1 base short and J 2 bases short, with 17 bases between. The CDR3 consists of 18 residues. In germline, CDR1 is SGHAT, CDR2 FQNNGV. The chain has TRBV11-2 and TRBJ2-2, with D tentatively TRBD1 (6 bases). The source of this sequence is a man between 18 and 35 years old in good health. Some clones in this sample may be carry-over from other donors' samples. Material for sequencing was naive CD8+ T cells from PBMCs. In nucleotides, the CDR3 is TGTGCCAGCAGCTTAGGACCACAGGGTCCGGGAAACACCGGGGAGCTGTTTTTT. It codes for CASSLGPQGPGNTGELFF.